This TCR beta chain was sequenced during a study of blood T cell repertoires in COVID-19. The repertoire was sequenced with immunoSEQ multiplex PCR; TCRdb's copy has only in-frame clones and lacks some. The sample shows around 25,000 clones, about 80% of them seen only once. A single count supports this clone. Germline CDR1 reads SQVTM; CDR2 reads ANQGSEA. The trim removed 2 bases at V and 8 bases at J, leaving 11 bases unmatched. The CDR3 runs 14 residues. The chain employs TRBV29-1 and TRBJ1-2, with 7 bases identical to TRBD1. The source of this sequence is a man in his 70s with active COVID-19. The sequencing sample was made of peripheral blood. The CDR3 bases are TGCAGCGTTGAACGCGAACAGGGGAGTTACGGCTACACCTTC. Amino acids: CSVEREQGSYGYTF.